The rows below give T cell receptor beta chains drawn from one sample of a study of cytomegalovirus exposure and HLA in healthy donors. The data were produced by immunoSEQ multiplex PCR, yet TCRdb's version contains in-frame clones alone and is incomplete. The sample includes fewer than 100,000 clones, approximately 93% of them seen just once. The sequenced material came from PBMCs. The receptors stem from a woman aged 18-30 years in good health and CMV-seronegative. Both conserved end residues are part of each CDR3. The D gene is left open where the match is weak. Size tells how often a clone was seen (once, few, many) or the class of an expanded clone, and some rows leave it out.

d_call j_call v_call clone_size cdr3_length cdr3_nt cdr3_aa
TRBD2 TRBJ2-3 TRBV10-3 - 15 TGTGCCATCAATGCCGGGACTAGCGTCACAGATACGCAGTATTTT CAINAGTSVTDTQYF
TRBD1 TRBJ1-1 TRBV27 - 15 TGTGCCAGCAGTCCAGAGGGACAGGGTGGCTGGGAAGCTTTCTTT CASSPEGQGGWEAFF
- TRBJ2-2 TRBV5-1 once 16 TGCGCCAGCAGCTTGATGGGACTCGCGAACACCGGGGAGCTGTTTTTT CASSLMGLANTGELFF
TRBD1 TRBJ1-1 TRBV30 - 16 TGTGCCTGGAATATGTGGGACAGGGGTGGCTGGACTGAAGCTTTCTTT CAWNMWDRGGWTEAFF
TRBD1 TRBJ2-5 TRBV9 once 15 TGTGCCAGCAGCCTTGGACAGGGGGGATCGGAGACCCAGTACTTC CASSLGQGGSETQYF
- TRBJ2-7 TRBV7-9 - 12 TGTGCCAGCAGCCCAGGGTCCTACGAGCAGTACTTC CASSPGSYEQYF
TRBD1 TRBJ2-3 TRBV13 - 16 TGTGCCAGCAGCTTGCTCAATCCACAGGGGACAGATACGCAGTATTTT CASSLLNPQGTDTQYF
TRBD1 TRBJ2-1 TRBV11-3 - 14 TGTGCCAGCAGCTGGGGTTACCGGGACAGCGTACCGTTCTTC CASSWGYRDSVPFF
TRBD2 TRBJ2-7 TRBV28 - 13 TGTGCCAGCAGGGCGGGAGGGCCGGGCGAGCAGTACTTC CASRAGGPGEQYF
- TRBJ2-1 TRBV11-1 once 14 TGTGCCAGCAGCTTACAACTAGCAGACAATGAGCAGTTCTTC CASSLQLADNEQFF
- TRBJ1-3 TRBV19 - 13 TGTGCCAGTAGTATCTCTCTTGGAAACACCATATATTTT CASSISLGNTIYF
TRBD1 TRBJ1-5 TRBV9 - 15 TGTGCCAGCAGCGTAGGTACAGGGGTCAATCAGCCCCAGCATTTT CASSVGTGVNQPQHF
TRBD2 TRBJ2-5 TRBV4-1 - 16 TGCGCCAGCAGCCAGCGGACTAGCGGGACACAAGAGACCCAGTACTTC CASSQRTSGTQETQYF
TRBD2 TRBJ2-7 TRBV7-9 - 14 TGTGCCAGCAGCTTACAAGCGGGGACCCTCGAGCAGTACTTC CASSLQAGTLEQYF
TRBD1 TRBJ1-2 TRBV9 - 14 TGTGCCAGCAGCGGGAGCGACAGGGGTGCCGGCTACACCTTC CASSGSDRGAGYTF
- TRBJ1-3 TRBV5-4 - 13 TGTGCCAGCAGCTTTTTTATGGGAAACACCATATATTTT CASSFFMGNTIYF
TRBD1 TRBJ2-3 TRBV11-2 - 16 TGTGCCAGCAGCTTACCCACGGGACAGGTAACAGATACGCAGTATTTT CASSLPTGQVTDTQYF
- TRBJ2-1 TRBV7-3 - 15 TGTGCCAGCAGCTTAACGCTAACCGACTACAATGAGCAGTTCTTC CASSLTLTDYNEQFF
- TRBJ1-1 TRBV11-1 - 13 TGTGCCAGCAGCGCAGCAGGGGTGACTGAAGCTTTCTTT CASSAAGVTEAFF
TRBD1 TRBJ2-7 TRBV5-1 - 12 TGCGCCAGCAGCTTACAGGGGAGCGAGCAGTACTTC CASSLQGSEQYF
TRBD1 TRBJ2-3 TRBV10-1 - 15 TGCGCCAGCAGTGAAGGGACAGAAAGCACAGATACGCAGTATTTT CASSEGTESTDTQYF
- TRBJ2-2 TRBV9 - 15 TGTGCCAGCAGCGCACCGGGACTCAGCACCGGGGAGCTGTTTTTT CASSAPGLSTGELFF
TRBD2 TRBJ2-1 TRBV30 - 22 TGTGCCTGGAGTCCGACCGCCCTAGCGGGAATGAGACGCCAAGGGGCCGACAATGAGCAGTTCTTC CAWSPTALAGMRRQGADNEQFF
TRBD1 TRBJ2-6 TRBV5-4 - 16 TGTGCCAGCAGCTTGGAGGGGGCTGGTGGGGCCAACGTCCTGACTTTC CASSLEGAGGANVLTF
TRBD1 TRBJ1-5 TRBV19 - 17 TGTGCCAGTAACCTGGGGACAGAAATATATAGCAATCAGCCCCAGCATTTT CASNLGTEIYSNQPQHF
- TRBJ2-5 TRBV30 - 14 TGTGCCTGGAGTCGTAAAGTCCTACAAGAGACCCAGTACTTC CAWSRKVLQETQYF
- TRBJ1-1 TRBV6-5 - 14 TGTGCCAGCAGTTACCACAGGGTTAACACTGAAGCTTTCTTT CASSYHRVNTEAFF
- TRBJ1-5 TRBV2 - 13 TGTGCCAGCACTGGGACTCCCAATCAGCCCCAGCATTTT CASTGTPNQPQHF
TRBD2 TRBJ2-5 TRBV2 - 13 TGTGCCAGCACGGAGCGGGGGCGAGAGACCCAGTACTTC CASTERGRETQYF
- TRBJ2-3 TRBV19 - 14 TGTGCCAGTAAGATTGACAGATACACAGATACGCAGTATTTT CASKIDRYTDTQYF
TRBD1 TRBJ1-4 TRBV11-2 - 15 TGTGCCAGCAGCACAACCGGGACAGGTGGCGAAAAACTGTTTTTT CASSTTGTGGEKLFF
- TRBJ1-2 TRBV11-2 - 15 TGTGCCAGCAGCTTATTGCAGGGGTTTAACTATGGCTACACCTTC CASSLLQGFNYGYTF
- TRBJ2-5 TRBV5-1 - 14 TGCGCCAGCAGCTTGGGGCGGAGGAAGGAGACCCAGTACTTC CASSLGRRKETQYF
- TRBJ2-7 TRBV25-1 - 13 TGTGCCAGCAGTGAATGGGACATCTACGAGCAGTACTTC CASSEWDIYEQYF
- TRBJ1-2 TRBV6-4 - 13 TGTGCCAGCAGTGGTTATACGCGGAGGGGCTACACCTTC CASSGYTRRGYTF
- TRBJ2-7 TRBV5-6 - 15 TGTGCCAGCAGCCTCCAGGGTGTGGGCCTTTACGAGCAGTACTTC CASSLQGVGLYEQYF
TRBD1 TRBJ1-1 TRBV2 - 12 TGTGCCAGCATGAGACAGGGACCTGAAGCTTTCTTT CASMRQGPEAFF
- TRBJ1-6 TRBV30 - 14 TGTGCCTGGAGCCGGGCTACAGGGAATTCACCCCTCCACTTT CAWSRATGNSPLHF
TRBD2 TRBJ2-7 TRBV7-2 - 16 TGTGCCAGCAGCCCACGCGGGGCTAGCGGGGGGTACGAGCAGTACTTC CASSPRGASGGYEQYF
- TRBJ1-1 TRBV2 - 13 TGTGCCAGCAGTGAAACAGGGCTCGGCGAAGCTTTCTTT CASSETGLGEAFF
TRBD1 TRBJ1-2 TRBV27 - 17 TGTGCCAGCAGTTTCATGCCGCTACTCCAGGGGGCGGATGGCTACACCTTC CASSFMPLLQGADGYTF
- TRBJ2-7 TRBV7-2 - 13 TGTGCCAGCAGCTTACAGGGGAGATACGAGCAGTACTTC CASSLQGRYEQYF
TRBD2 TRBJ2-7 TRBV11-3 few 11 TGTGCCAGCAGCCACGGGGGGGAGCAGTACTTC CASSHGGEQYF
TRBD1 TRBJ2-1 TRBV16 - 16 TGTGCCAGCAGCCAATCCTCCGGGACAGGGTGGGATGAGCAGTTCTTC CASSQSSGTGWDEQFF
- TRBJ2-1 TRBV15 - 13 TGTGCCACGCGGTCAGTGGACTCTTCCGAGCAGTTCTTC CATRSVDSSEQFF
TRBD2 TRBJ2-7 TRBV10-2 once 15 TGCGCCAGCAGTGTGGGACTAGTCATTTCCTACGAGCAGTACTTC CASSVGLVISYEQYF
- TRBJ2-7 TRBV7-9 - 13 TGTGCCAGCAGCTTAGGTGGAGTCTACGAGCAGTACTTC CASSLGGVYEQYF
- TRBJ2-2 TRBV6-5 - 12 TGTGCCAGCAGTTTCCCGAGCGGGGAGCTGTTTTTT CASSFPSGELFF
TRBD2 TRBJ2-3 TRBV28 few 14 TGTGCCAGCAGTTTTGGCGGGGGGACGGATACGCAGTATTTT CASSFGGGTDTQYF
TRBD1 TRBJ1-1 TRBV2 - 14 TGTGCCAGCAGCTCCGGGACAGCGAACACTGAAGCTTTCTTT CASSSGTANTEAFF
TRBD1 TRBJ2-7 TRBV9 - 14 TGTGCCAGCAGCAGCCGGGACAGTACCTACGAGCAGTACTTC CASSSRDSTYEQYF
- TRBJ2-5 TRBV10-2 - 15 TGCGCCAGCAGTCTGTCCGACATCAGGAGGGAGACCCAGTACTTC CASSLSDIRRETQYF
- TRBJ2-7 TRBV6-5 - 14 TGTGCCAGCAGAGGGGGAGCTAGCTCCTACGAGCAGTACTTC CASRGGASSYEQYF
- TRBJ2-7 TRBV9 once 15 TGTGCCAGCAGCCGGACAGAAATTAGCTCCTACGAGCAGTACTTC CASSRTEISSYEQYF